These 20 T cell receptor beta chains were sequenced from one sample in a study of cytomegalovirus exposure and HLA in healthy donors. It was with 60 Vbeta and 13 Jbeta primers that the PCR ran. Sequenced by immunoSEQ multiplex PCR; TCRdb stores in-frame clones only, minus some. The repertoire includes almost 95,000 clones, 69% of them detected once, and roughly 2.7% sits in the top ten. The material sequenced was PBMCs. These TCRs come from a man aged 50-59 years in good health and CMV-seronegative.

The CDR3: CASSPGQGAGELFF. CDR3 nucleotide sequence: TGTGCCAGCAGCCCGGGACAGGGGGCCGGGGAGCTGTTTTTT. The V gene is TRBV11-2, the J gene TRBJ2-2, with 11 bases aligning to TRBD1. The CDR3 totals 14 residues. The V segment lost 5 bases and the J segment 6 bases; nucleotides outside the gene matches: 2. Germline CDR1 is SGHAT and CDR2 is FQNNGV.

Of note for this clone: The same CDR3 is also encoded by other DNA sequences in this sample. The CDR3 sequence is CASSLQGAEAFF. DNA of the CDR3: TGCGCCAGCAGCTTGCAGGGTGCTGAAGCTTTCTTT. The chain has TRBV5-1 and TRBJ1-1; D is perhaps TRBD1 (5 bases). Germline CDR1 and CDR2: SGHRS and YFSETQ. The CDR3 sequence is 12 residues long. V gave up 1 base and J gave up 6 bases, with 7 bases separating them.

V gene TRBV30 combines with J gene TRBJ2-5; 7 bases align to TRBD2. The V segment lost 2 bases and the J segment 1 base; nucleotides outside the gene matches: 7. This CDR3 is built from 15 residues. The germline CDR1 and CDR2 sequences are GTSNPN and SVGIG (reference sequence). This CDR3 is CAWSSPLAAQETQYF. The DNA for the CDR3 is TGTGCCTGGAGTTCCCCCCTAGCGGCCCAAGAGACCCAGTACTTC.

The chain has TRBV23-1 and TRBJ2-5, with 9 bases lining up with TRBD1. TRBV23-1 qualifies as an ORF whose function is uncertain. The CDR3 is 17 residues long. Germline trimming cut 2 bases from V and 2 bases from J; bases unmatched to any gene: 9. The CDR3 nucleotides read TGCGCCAGCAGTCAAACCTCGGGACAGGGAAAACAAGAGACCCAGTACTTC. This sequence encodes CASSQTSGQGKQETQYF.

For the CDR3, the DNA is TGTGCCAGCACAGGGTCGGCAGGCAGTAATGAAAAACTGTTTTTT. Encoded protein: CASTGSAGSNEKLFF. The chain has TRBV6-5 and TRBJ1-4; weak D call: TRBD1 (5 bases). V lost 7 bases and J 4 bases, leaving 16 bases between the germline ends. This CDR3 has 15 amino acids. CDR1 is MNHEY and CDR2 is SVGAGI in the germline V gene.

V is TRBV19 and J is TRBJ2-7; 8 nucleotides align to TRBD1. Germline V gene sequence: CDR1 LNHDA, CDR2 SQIVND (reference sequence). V trimming: 10 bases; J trimming: 3 bases; junction bases outside the gene matches: 5. There are 12 residues in the CDR3. The CDR3 DNA reads TGTGCCACTGGGACAGGCGGCTACGAGCAGTACTTC. It is translated as CATGTGGYEQYF.

The chain has TRBV27 and TRBJ1-2; 8 bases match TRBD1. With V trimmed by 2 bases and J by 4 bases, 3 bases remained unmatched. The CDR3 runs to 14 residues. From germline, CDR1 is MNHEY and CDR2 SMNVEV (reference sequence). The CDR3 sequence is CASSLDRGSYGYTF. The DNA of the CDR3 is TGTGCCAGCAGTTTAGACAGGGGAAGCTATGGCTACACCTTC.

This clone was detected a few times. V and J are TRBV29-1 and TRBJ2-4, with D perhaps TRBD1 (7 bases). Trimming removed 6 bases at V and 10 bases at J, with 13 bases between. The CDR3 is made up of 11 amino acids. From germline, CDR1 is SQVTM and CDR2 ANQGSEA. The CDR3 region is CSVGAGGIQYF. CDR3 DNA sequence: TGCAGCGTGGGGGCAGGGGGGATTCAGTACTTC.

DNA for the CDR3: TGCAGCGTTTCGGGAGTCTCGGCTGGAAACACCATATATTTT. Translated: CSVSGVSAGNTIYF. V gene TRBV29-1 combines with J gene TRBJ1-3; the D is unclear. The CDR3 has 14 amino acids. V lost 5 bases and J lost 2, with 13 bases in between. Germline V gives CDR1 SQVTM, CDR2 ANQGSEA.

J is TRBJ2-1 and V is TRBV6-5; D unresolved. The length of the CDR3 is 13 residues. V lost 8 bases, J lost 0 bases, and 8 bases lay in between. Germline assignment: CDR1 MNHEY and CDR2 SVGAGI. The CDR3 loop is CASCEDSYNEQFF. The CDR3 region has the DNA TGTGCCAGCTGCGAAGACTCCTACAATGAGCAGTTCTTC.

The J gene is TRBJ1-1, the V gene TRBV11-3, with 8 bases lining up with TRBD1. CDR3 length equals 14 residues. Looked up from germline, CDR1 is SGHNT and CDR2 is YENEEA. V dropped 3 bases and J dropped 0; count of bases not matched to a gene: 0. This CDR3 is CASSLTGVNTEAFF. CDR3 bases: TGTGCCAGCAGCTTGACAGGGGTGAACACTGAAGCTTTCTTT.

The rearrangement joins TRBV4-2 to TRBJ1-2; D is unclear. The germline V gene encodes CDR1 LGHNA and CDR2 YNFKEQ. V lost 1 base to trimming and J lost 2 bases, with 8 bases between them. The CDR3 covers 14 residues. The CDR3 spells CASSQALGNYGYTF. CDR3 bases: TGTGCCAGCAGCCAAGCGTTGGGCAACTATGGCTACACCTTC.

This clone has a handful of counts. The chain links TRBV19 to TRBJ2-1; 11 bases agree with TRBD2. Unmatched junction bases numbered 13, after V lost 5 bases and J lost 1 base. CDR1 is LNHDA, CDR2 SQIVND, per germline (reference sequence). This CDR3 contains 19 residues. CDR3 amino acids: CASSLRLAGQRASYNEQFF. CDR3 DNA sequence: TGTGCCAGTAGTTTACGACTAGCGGGGCAGAGGGCTTCCTACAATGAGCAGTTCTTC. The whole variable domain, remainder taken from reference TRBV19 and TRBJ2-1, is DGGITQSPKYLFRKEGQNVTLSCEQNLNHDAMYWYRQDPGQGLRLIYYSQIVNDFQKGDIAEGYSVSREKKESFPLTVTSAQKNPTAFYLCASSLRLAGQRASYNEQFFGPGTRLTVL.

The gene calls are TRBV19 and TRBJ2-2, with 9 positions matching TRBD2. The CDR3 totals 16 residues. Germline V lookup: CDR1 LNHDA, CDR2 SQIVND (reference sequence). V dropped 5 bases and J dropped 5; count of bases not matched to a gene: 9. CDR3 coding DNA: TGTGCCAGTAGTCTCATAGCGGGGGATCGAACCGGGGAGCTGTTTTTT. Amino acids: CASSLIAGDRTGELFF.

The rearrangement uses TRBV5-1 and TRBJ2-5; maybe TRBD1 (6 bases). V lost 3 bases and J 5 bases, leaving 20 bases between the germline ends. Germline lookup yields CDR1 SGHRS and CDR2 YFSETQ. The CDR3 consists of 16 residues. The DNA for the CDR3 is TGCGCCAGCAGCTCGGACGAGGCAGGGGTAAGGGAGACCCAGTACTTC. This translates into CASSSDEAGVRETQYF.

The CDR3 sequence: CASSPDSWTYEQYV. The CDR3 nucleotides are TGTGCCAGCAGTCCGGACAGTTGGACCTACGAGCAGTACGTC. This chain joins TRBV6-5 and TRBJ2-7; D might be TRBD1 (6 bases). This CDR3 contains 14 residues. CDR1 is MNHEY, CDR2 SVGAGI, per germline. V lost 5 bases to trimming and J lost 2 bases, with 13 bases between them.

This clone has just a few counts. The chain carries TRBV5-8 and TRBJ1-1; D ambiguous. CDR1 and CDR2 from the germline V gene are SGHTS and YDEGEE. The CDR3 is made up of 13 amino acids. V gave up 1 base and J gave up 1 base, with 5 bases separating them. CDR3 in amino acids: CASSLYWNTEAFF. CDR3 bases: TGTGCCAGCAGCTTGTACTGGAACACTGAAGCTTTCTTT. The whole variable domain, filled in from reference TRBV5-8 and TRBJ1-1, reads EAGVTQSPTHLIKTRGQQATLRCSPISGHTSVYWYQQALGLGLQFLLWYDEGEERNRGNFPPRFSGRQFPNYSSELNVNALELEDSALYLCASSLYWNTEAFFGQGTRLTVV.

J is TRBJ2-1 and V is TRBV7-2, with TRBD1 as a possible D gene (6 bases). CDR1 SGHTA and CDR2 FQGNSA come from the germline V gene. Trimming removed 1 base from V and 4 bases from J, with 8 bases in between. The CDR3 loop spans 14 amino acids. The CDR3: CASSLGTEYNEQFF. The CDR3 DNA reads TGTGCCAGCAGCTTAGGGACAGAGTACAATGAGCAGTTCTTC.

The rearrangement uses TRBV7-9 and TRBJ2-7; 9 bases map to TRBD1. CDR3 size: 14 residues. Germline CDR1 SEHNR, CDR2 FQNEAQ (reference sequence). The V and J ends lost 4 bases and 5 bases, in that order; junction bases with no gene match: 6. CDR3 DNA: TGTGCCAGCAGCTCAGGGGACAGGGACCACGAGCAGTACGTC. Its protein is CASSSGDRDHEQYV.

The chain is built from TRBV4-3 and TRBJ2-7; tentatively, D is TRBD1 (5 bases). V was cut by 1 base and J by 1 base, with 11 bases left in between. The CDR3 has 15 residues. CDR1 LGHNA and CDR2 YSLEER come from the germline V gene. The CDR3 nucleotides are TGCGCCAGCAGCCAAGGTGCAGGGTGGTCCTACGAGCAGTACTTC. This sequence encodes CASSQGAGWSYEQYF.